This T cell receptor beta chain came from a study of blood T cell repertoires in COVID-19. Overall study context: Samples representing acute and convalescent COVID-19 were sourced from the United States, Italy and Spain. T cells, B-cell-depleted T cells, or PBMCs provided the cDNA or gDNA that served as material.

Per the authors' pipeline: Reference gene primer amplification in the assay estimated nucleated cell counts. Using immunoSEQ multiplex PCR, the repertoire was profiled, and TCRdb retains in-frame clones only, with some absent. The V and J calls and clone size are taken from that table; D and trimming were inferred from the DNA. Among around 40,000 clones, 89% were seen once, and the ten largest hold 20% to 25%. There are 12 residues in the CDR3. In germline, CDR1 is MDHEN, CDR2 SYDVKM. V lost 4 bases and J 4 bases, leaving 7 bases between the germline ends. The receptor comes from a middle-aged man with active COVID-19. This sequence joins TRBV28 and TRBJ1-1, with D possibly TRBD1 on 6 matching bases. Sequenced material: peripheral blood. The CDR3 loop is CASSSDSTEAFF. CDR3 DNA sequence: TGTGCCAGCAGTTCGGACAGCACTGAAGCTTTCTTT.